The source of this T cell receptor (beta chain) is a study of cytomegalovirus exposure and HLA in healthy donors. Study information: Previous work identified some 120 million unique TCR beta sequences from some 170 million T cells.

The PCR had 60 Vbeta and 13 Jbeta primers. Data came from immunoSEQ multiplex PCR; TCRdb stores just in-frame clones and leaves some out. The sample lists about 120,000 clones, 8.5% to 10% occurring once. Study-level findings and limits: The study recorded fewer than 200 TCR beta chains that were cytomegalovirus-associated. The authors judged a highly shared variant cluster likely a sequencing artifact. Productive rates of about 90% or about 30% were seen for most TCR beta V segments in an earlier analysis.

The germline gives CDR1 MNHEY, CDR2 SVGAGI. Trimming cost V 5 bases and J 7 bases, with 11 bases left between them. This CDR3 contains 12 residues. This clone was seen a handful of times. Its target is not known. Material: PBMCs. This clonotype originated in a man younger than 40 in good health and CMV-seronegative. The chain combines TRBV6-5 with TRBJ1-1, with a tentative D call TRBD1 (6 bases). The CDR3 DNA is TGTGCCAGCAGTGCAGGACAGTATGAAGCTTTCTTT. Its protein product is CASSAGQYEAFF.